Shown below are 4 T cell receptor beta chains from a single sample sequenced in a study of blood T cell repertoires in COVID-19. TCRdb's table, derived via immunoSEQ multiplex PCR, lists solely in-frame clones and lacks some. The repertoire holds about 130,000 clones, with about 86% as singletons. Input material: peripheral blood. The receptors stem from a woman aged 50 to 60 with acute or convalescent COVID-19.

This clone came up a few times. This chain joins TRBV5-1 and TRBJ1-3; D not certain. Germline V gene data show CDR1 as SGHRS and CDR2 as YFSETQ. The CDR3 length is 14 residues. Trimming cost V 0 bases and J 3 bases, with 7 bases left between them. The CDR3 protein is CASSLAGDGNTIYF. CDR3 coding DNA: TGCGCCAGCAGCTTGGCCGGGGATGGAAACACCATATATTTT.

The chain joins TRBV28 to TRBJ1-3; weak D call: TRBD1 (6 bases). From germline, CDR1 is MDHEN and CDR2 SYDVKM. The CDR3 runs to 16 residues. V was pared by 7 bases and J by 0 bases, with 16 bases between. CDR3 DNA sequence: TGTGCCAGCACCTTAGGGGGTTTTCTCTCTGGAAACACCATATATTTT. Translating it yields CASTLGGFLSGNTIYF.

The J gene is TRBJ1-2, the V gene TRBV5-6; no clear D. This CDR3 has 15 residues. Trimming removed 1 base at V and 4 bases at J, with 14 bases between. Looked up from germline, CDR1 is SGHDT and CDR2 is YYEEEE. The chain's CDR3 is CASSLYREPGYGYTF. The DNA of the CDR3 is TGTGCCAGCAGCTTGTACCGCGAGCCGGGCTATGGCTACACCTTC. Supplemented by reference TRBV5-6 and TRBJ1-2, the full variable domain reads DAGVTQSPTHLIKTRGQQVTLRCSPKSGHDTVSWYQQALGQGPQFIFQYYEEEERQRGNFPDRFSGHQFPNYSSELNVNALLLGDSALYLCASSLYREPGYGYTFGSGTRLTVV.

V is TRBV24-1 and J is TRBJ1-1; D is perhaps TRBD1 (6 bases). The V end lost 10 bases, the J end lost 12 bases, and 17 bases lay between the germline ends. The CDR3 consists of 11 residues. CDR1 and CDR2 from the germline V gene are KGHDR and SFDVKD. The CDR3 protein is CATHEAGATFF. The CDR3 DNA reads TGTGCCACTCACGAGGCAGGGGCAACTTTCTTT.